This TCR beta chain stems from a study of molecular identifiers for immune sequencing clone quantification (dated by TCRdb to 2016 to 2019). Study-wide context: For a replicate experiment, RNA from 20,000 or 100,000 naive CD8 T cells was divided into five aliquots, and four of the five aliquots were sequenced. This methods study used CD8 T cells to benchmark TCR RNA copy counting and molecular-identifier clustering-based TCR repertoire sequencing (MIDCIRS).

Sequences MNHNS (CDR1) and SASEGT (CDR2) are obtained from the germline V gene. The CDR3 runs 13 residues from the cysteine to the phenylalanine. Of the read, only the CDR3 DNA is kept; its 39 bases are in frame from base 1. Findings and caveats that apply to the study as a whole: Without barcode sub-clustering, chimeric consensus sequences inflated TCR diversity; chimeras reached as high as 47%. Spiked-in Jurkat TCR RNA (approximately 10 copies' worth), which is not part of the donor repertoire, was contained in the naive libraries. Highly expanded clone sizes could be underestimated if identical TCR molecules share a barcode. In CMV-specific effector cells, clones with more than 20 RNA copies contained over 99% of molecules, whereas in naive cells such clones contained under 1% of molecules. About three recovered TCR RNA copies per cell were obtained by modeling, versus about 9 by digital PCR, implying a capture efficiency of approximately 27%. A single cell's worth of spiked-in Jurkat TCR RNA was reported detectable even among one million naive CD8 T cells.

As regards this clonotype: There is no known antigen for this receptor. This may come from a read error, since a much larger clone is one base off.

Receptors were amplified or captured by PCR. The sequencer listed for this sample is NextSeq 500. Preparation of bulk TCR libraries followed a previously described approach, with the TCR primers listed in Table S5. Total RNA was purified with the Qiagen AllPrep DNA/RNA kit. Before analysis, reads from multiple sequencing runs of one library were combined. The authors' analysis ran thus. Only reads with exact TCR constant sequence were kept, trimmed to 150 nt, and grouped by their 12-nt molecular barcodes. Reads within each barcode group were sub-clustered using a 15% Levenshtein threshold, and quality-weighted consensus sequences were constructed for each RNA molecule. Non-functional sequences were excluded, and lower-count sequences lying one edit away from another sequence were also excluded. Based on a fit of two negative binomial distributions, barcode sub-clusters having less than 20% of the maximum read count were discarded. TCRdb applied fastp at Q25 and MiXCR to the public reads, then kept only in-frame beta chains. A single entry per CDR3 protein holds the most common genes and DNA from its merged rows. Clone size and V and J calls follow TCRdb, not the original study. The table for this sample lists roughly 630,000 distinct CDR3 sequences; about 25% of them were counted only once. Of the sample, approximately 0.75% is held by the ten largest clones.

Libraries of naive CD8 T cells were built from anywhere between about 20,000 and 1,000,000 sorted cells, with 10%, 30% or 50% of the purified RNA used. Naive CD8 T cells, defined as CD8+CD4-CCR7+CD45RA+, were FACS-sorted into RLT Plus buffer on a BD FACSAria II. Approximately 9 TCR copies' worth of Jurkat RNA were spiked into roughly 20,000-1,000,000 naive CD8 T cell samples to test detection sensitivity. CD8 T cells were enriched using RosetteSep CD8+ T Cell Enrichment Cocktail and Ficoll-Paque, and the enriched cells then underwent ACK red cell lysis. The chain is made from TRBV6-1 and TRBJ1-1; no D gene call is confident. This TCR came from a human donor in good health. Some libraries in this study had Jurkat cell RNA spiked in. Sample: naive CD8+ T cells from blood, with Jurkat cell RNA spiked in. The meaning of the sample's cell subset or site label: FACS-sorted CD8+CD4-CCR7+CD45RA+ naive T cells. The CDR3 protein is CASSMTANTAAFF. Read as DNA, the sequence is TGTGCCAGCAGTATGACGGCGAACACTGCAGCTTTCTTT.